Listed below are T cell receptor beta chains from one sample, sequenced in a study of blood T cell repertoires in COVID-19. Clones were sequenced by immunoSEQ multiplex PCR, and TCRdb holds only the in-frame ones, with some missing. Of 200,000 to 250,000 clones in the sample, about nine tenths are singletons; the top ten hold 2.5% to 3.5%. The specimen was peripheral blood. The source of these receptors is a woman aged 60-70 years with acute or convalescent COVID-19. Each CDR3 is given with its conserved first and last residue. The D gene is left open where the match is weak. Size is stated for part of the rows, as once, few or many counts, or as a class when the clone is expanded.

J,D,size,V,CDR3,DNA
TRBJ1-1,.,.,TRBV4-2,CASSQPLTQGWTEAFF,TGTGCCAGCAGCCAACCCCTCACCCAGGGTTGGACTGAAGCTTTCTTT
TRBJ1-1,.,few,TRBV9,CASSVSRNTEAFF,TGTGCCAGCAGCGTTAGTAGGAACACTGAAGCTTTCTTT
TRBJ1-1,.,.,TRBV19,CASSLYRAVRNTEAFF,TGTGCCAGTAGCCTCTACAGGGCGGTTAGGAACACTGAAGCTTTCTTT
TRBJ1-1,.,.,TRBV30,CAWIPSGGRNTEAFF,TGTGCCTGGATACCCTCCGGGGGGAGAAACACTGAAGCTTTCTTT
TRBJ2-7,.,.,TRBV18,CASSPRDISYEQYF,TGTGCCAGCTCACCGAGGGATATCTCCTACGAGCAGTACTTC
TRBJ2-3,TRBD2,.,TRBV2,CASGPTGGSTQYF,TGTGCCAGCGGCCCCACGGGGGGTTCGACGCAGTATTTT
TRBJ2-5,TRBD2,.,TRBV18,CASSSQAGGTETQYF,TGTGCCAGCTCATCCCAAGCGGGGGGGACGGAGACCCAGTACTTC
TRBJ2-3,.,.,TRBV3-1/TRBV3-2,CASSSRTREADTQYF,TGTGCCAGCAGCTCTCGAACTCGCGAGGCGGATACGCAGTATTTT
TRBJ1-5,.,.,TRBV29-1,CSVRSGGGNQPQHF,TGCAGCGTTAGGTCCGGAGGAGGCAATCAGCCCCAGCATTTT
TRBJ1-5,.,.,TRBV28,CASFAGGLSNQPQHF,TGTGCCAGCTTCGCTGGGGGGTTGAGCAATCAGCCCCAGCATTTT
TRBJ1-4,.,.,TRBV4-1,CASRGGFTNEKLFF,TGCGCATCAAGGGGGGGCTTTACTAATGAAAAACTGTTTTTT
TRBJ2-2,TRBD1,.,TRBV19,CASSIPLGQVITGELFF,TGTGCCAGTAGTATCCCATTGGGACAGGTCATCACCGGGGAGCTGTTTTTT
TRBJ1-1,.,once,TRBV28,CASSLYRENTEAFF,TGTGCCAGCAGTCTATACAGGGAGAACACTGAAGCTTTCTTT
TRBJ1-5,.,.,TRBV19,CASNPDGHSNQPQHF,TGTGCCAGTAACCCGGACGGACATAGCAATCAGCCCCAGCATTTT
TRBJ2-1,.,.,TRBV6-6,CASSLQANEQFF,TGTGCCAGCAGTTTACAGGCCAATGAGCAGTTCTTC
TRBJ1-2,.,.,TRBV7-2,CASSFKGDNYGYTF,TGTGCCAGCAGCTTTAAGGGGGATAACTATGGCTACACCTTC
TRBJ2-1,TRBD2,.,TRBV11-3,CASSSGGASYNEQFF,TGTGCCAGCAGCTCGGGGGGGGCCTCCTACAATGAGCAGTTCTTC
TRBJ1-2,.,once,TRBV7-9,CASSLERPANYTF,TGTGCCAGCAGCTTAGAGCGGCCGGCGAACTACACCTTC
TRBJ2-5,TRBD2,.,TRBV7-9,CASSPGLAGVGVETQYF,TGTGCCAGCAGCCCGGGACTAGCGGGAGTTGGGGTAGAGACCCAGTACTTC
TRBJ1-4,.,.,TRBV30,CAWSALRAGEKLFF,TGTGCCTGGAGTGCCCTCCGGGCGGGGGAAAAACTGTTTTTT
TRBJ1-1,.,.,TRBV18,CASSLGQTNTEAFF,TGTGCCAGCTCGCTCGGACAGACGAACACTGAAGCTTTCTTT
TRBJ2-6,.,.,TRBV19,CATQGTSGANVLTF,TGTGCCACCCAGGGAACCTCTGGGGCCAACGTCCTGACTTTC
TRBJ2-5,.,.,TRBV28,CASSSGLRAQYF,TGTGCCAGCAGTTCTGGCTTGAGGGCCCAGTACTTC
TRBJ1-6,.,.,TRBV10-3,CAIRKDSNSPLHF,TGTGCCATCAGGAAGGACAGTAATTCACCCCTCCACTTT
TRBJ1-5,.,.,TRBV5-6,CASSLSAGSASLQPQHF,TGTGCCAGCAGCTTATCCGCCGGGTCGGCGTCTCTTCAGCCCCAGCATTTT
TRBJ1-2,.,.,TRBV7-8,CASSRQTIYGYTF,TGTGCCAGCAGCCGACAGACAATCTATGGCTACACCTTC
TRBJ2-5,.,once,TRBV5-1,CASSYTGQETQYF,TGCGCCAGCAGCTACACAGGTCAAGAGACCCAGTACTTC
TRBJ1-1,.,.,TRBV9,CASSATGNTEAFF,TGTGCCAGCAGCGCCACAGGAAACACTGAAGCTTTCTTT
TRBJ2-7,.,.,TRBV10-3,CAISGAATYEQYF,TGTGCCATCAGTGGCGCGGCAACCTACGAGCAGTACTTC
TRBJ1-2,.,.,TRBV6-4,CASSDSGGFSGYTF,TGTGCCAGCAGTGACTCTGGGGGCTTTAGTGGCTACACCTTC
TRBJ1-1,.,.,TRBV18,CASSPGAGTALRNTEAFF,TGTGCCAGCTCACCAGGCGCGGGGACCGCGCTTCGGAACACTGAAGCTTTCTTT
TRBJ2-5,TRBD1,.,TRBV19,CASSITSHGTGGLRETQYF,TGTGCCAGTAGTATAACGTCCCACGGGACAGGGGGCCTCCGGGAGACCCAGTACTTC
TRBJ2-3,TRBD2,.,TRBV7-2,CASRKLAGGTDTQYF,TGTGCCAGCAGGAAACTAGCGGGAGGCACAGATACGCAGTATTTT
TRBJ2-3,.,once,TRBV21-1,CASGFRDRERGAAGSTDTQYF,TGTGCCAGCGGATTCCGGGACAGGGAGCGGGGGGCGGCGGGGAGCACAGATACGCAGTATTTT
TRBJ1-1,.,few,TRBV2,CASSVRGGNAEAFF,TGTGCCAGCAGTGTGCGGGGGGGGAACGCTGAAGCTTTCTTT
TRBJ2-1,TRBD1,.,TRBV30,CAWIHRGRSNEQFF,TGTGCCTGGATCCACAGGGGACGAAGCAATGAGCAGTTCTTC
TRBJ1-4,.,.,TRBV7-8,CASSLGSGAEKLFF,TGTGCCAGCAGCTTAGGATCAGGGGCCGAAAAACTGTTTTTT
TRBJ1-6,TRBD1,.,TRBV2,CASQDRENSPLHF,TGTGCCAGCCAGGACAGGGAGAATTCACCCCTCCACTTT
TRBJ2-7,TRBD2,few,TRBV7-2,CASSLVAGRESYEQYF,TGTGCCAGCAGCTTAGTGGCCGGGAGGGAGTCCTACGAGCAGTACTTC
TRBJ2-1,TRBD2,.,TRBV19,CASSGLAGSSYNEQFF,TGTGCCAGTAGCGGACTAGCGGGTAGCTCCTACAATGAGCAGTTCTTC
TRBJ1-4,.,many,TRBV5-6,CASRKGLGNPQTVNEKLFF,TGTGCCAGCAGGAAGGGGCTCGGTAACCCCCAGACGGTTAATGAAAAACTGTTTTTT
TRBJ2-3,TRBD1,.,TRBV18,CASSPNNRGMIDTQYF,TGTGCCAGCTCACCGAATAACAGGGGGATGATAGATACGCAGTATTTT
TRBJ2-6,TRBD2,.,TRBV6-2/TRBV6-3,CASSVSGGPGANVLTF,TGTGCCAGCAGTGTCTCGGGGGGGCCTGGGGCCAACGTCCTGACTTTC
TRBJ1-5,.,.,TRBV15,CATSRDVQPQHF,TGTGCCACCAGCAGAGACGTCCAGCCCCAGCATTTT
TRBJ2-7,.,.,TRBV19,CASSRLPGEQYF,TGTGCCAGTAGCCGGTTGCCAGGGGAGCAGTACTTC
TRBJ1-2,TRBD1,.,TRBV7-9,CASSSGRDRARRYGYTF,TGTGCCAGCAGCTCCGGAAGGGACAGGGCGAGGCGCTATGGCTACACCTTC
TRBJ1-2,TRBD1,.,TRBV4-2,CASSQDGQGARGYTF,TGTGCCAGCAGCCAAGATGGGCAGGGGGCGCGAGGCTACACCTTC
TRBJ1-1,TRBD1,.,TRBV19,CASGYGQGESEAFF,TGTGCCAGTGGATACGGACAGGGGGAGTCTGAAGCTTTCTTT
TRBJ1-1,TRBD1,.,TRBV9,CASSPRDRAGTEAFF,TGTGCCAGCAGCCCCAGGGACAGGGCGGGCACTGAAGCTTTCTTT
TRBJ2-1,.,.,TRBV7-2,CASSLEGLGSYNEQFF,TGTGCCAGCAGCTTAGAGGGGTTAGGCTCCTACAATGAGCAGTTCTTC
TRBJ1-1,.,.,TRBV7-9,CASSFYTGTNTEAFF,TGTGCCAGCAGCTTTTATACAGGGACGAACACTGAAGCTTTCTTT
TRBJ1-4,TRBD1,.,TRBV7-9,CASSDRPTNEKLFF,TGTGCCAGCTCGGACAGGCCAACTAATGAAAAACTGTTTTTT
TRBJ2-3,TRBD2,.,TRBV28,CASLAGSTDTQYF,TGTGCCAGCTTAGCGGGGAGCACAGATACGCAGTATTTT
TRBJ2-5,.,few,TRBV12-5,CASGSQETQYF,TGTGCTAGTGGTTCACAAGAGACCCAGTACTTC
TRBJ1-2,.,.,TRBV30,CAWSVYRESYTF,TGTGCCTGGAGTGTTTACAGGGAGAGCTACACCTTC
TRBJ2-1,TRBD2,.,TRBV6-5,CASSYASGLSYNEQFF,TGTGCCAGCAGTTACGCTAGCGGTCTTTCCTACAATGAGCAGTTCTTC
TRBJ2-5,TRBD1,.,TRBV3-1/TRBV3-2,CASSQRTGGAETQYF,TGTGCCAGCAGCCAGCGTACAGGGGGCGCAGAGACCCAGTACTTC
TRBJ1-6,TRBD1,.,TRBV5-1,CASSLATGADNSPLHF,TGCGCCAGCAGCTTGGCGACAGGGGCGGATAATTCACCCCTCCACTTT
TRBJ1-1,.,.,TRBV7-2,CASTPPGHLISGTEAFF,TGTGCCAGCACCCCACCGGGACATTTAATTTCGGGCACTGAAGCTTTCTTT